The 2 T cell receptor beta chains below come from one sample, sequenced in a study of long-term antiretroviral therapy in people with HIV. Version v3.0 of the immunoSEQ assay was performed at survey level. TCRdb's copy holds only in-frame clones and misses some; the assay was immunoSEQ multiplex PCR. Counted here are just under 35,000 clones, about 85% occurring once; the ten biggest clones make up 4.8%. The sample here was unsorted PBMCs, taken 2.8 years before starting antiretroviral therapy. The receptors were gathered from a woman in her 30s with HIV.

The chain uses TRBV5-1 and TRBJ1-1; the D gene is possibly TRBD1 (6 bases). Germline V gene sequence: CDR1 SGHRS, CDR2 YFSETQ. The CDR3 is 15 residues long. V was trimmed by 3 bases and J by 5 bases, leaving 17 bases between them. The CDR3 sequence is CASSSNGGAKTEAFF. The CDR3 DNA is TGCGCCAGCAGCTCAAATGGGGGGGCGAAGACTGAAGCTTTCTTT.

This clone was seen a few times. The rearrangement links TRBV6-5 to TRBJ2-1, with D maybe TRBD2 (6 bases). The V end lost 8 bases, the J end lost 8 bases, and 13 bases lay between the germline ends. This CDR3 comprises 12 residues. Germline CDR1 and CDR2: MNHEY and SVGAGI. In nucleotides, the CDR3 is TGTGCCAGCGGGAGGACATATCATGAGCAGTTCTTC. This translates into CASGRTYHEQFF.